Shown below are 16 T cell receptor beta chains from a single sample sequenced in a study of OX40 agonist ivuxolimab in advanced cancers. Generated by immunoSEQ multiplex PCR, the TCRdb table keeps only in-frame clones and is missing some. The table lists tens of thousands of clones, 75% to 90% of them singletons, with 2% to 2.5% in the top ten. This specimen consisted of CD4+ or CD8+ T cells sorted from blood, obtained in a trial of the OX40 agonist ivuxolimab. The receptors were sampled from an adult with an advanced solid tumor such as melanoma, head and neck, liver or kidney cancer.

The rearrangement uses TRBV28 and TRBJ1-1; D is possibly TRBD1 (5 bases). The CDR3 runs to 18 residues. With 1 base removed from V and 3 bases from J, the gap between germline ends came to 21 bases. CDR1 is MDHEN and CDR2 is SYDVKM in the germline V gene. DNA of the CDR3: TGTGCCAGCAGTTTATATTTCAGGATGCCGGGAGGGGACACTGAAGCTTTCTTT. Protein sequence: CASSLYFRMPGGDTEAFF.

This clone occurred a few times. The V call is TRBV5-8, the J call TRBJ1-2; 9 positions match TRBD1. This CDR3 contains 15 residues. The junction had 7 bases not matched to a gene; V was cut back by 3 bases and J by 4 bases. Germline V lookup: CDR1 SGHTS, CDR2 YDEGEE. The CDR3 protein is CASSSGTGYRYGYTF. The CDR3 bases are TGTGCCAGCAGCTCCGGGACAGGGTATCGCTATGGCTACACCTTC.

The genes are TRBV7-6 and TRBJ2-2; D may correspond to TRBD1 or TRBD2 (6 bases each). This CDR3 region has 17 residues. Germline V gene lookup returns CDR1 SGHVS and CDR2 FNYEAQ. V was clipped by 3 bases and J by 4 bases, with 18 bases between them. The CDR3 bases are TGTGCCAGCAGCTTGGTTCCCGGGGGCCCTCCCACCGGGGAGCTGTTTTTT. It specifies CASSLVPGGPPTGELFF.

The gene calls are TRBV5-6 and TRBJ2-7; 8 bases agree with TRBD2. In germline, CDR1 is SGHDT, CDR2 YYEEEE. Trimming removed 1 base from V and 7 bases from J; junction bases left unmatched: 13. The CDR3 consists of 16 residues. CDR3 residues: CASSLFQREPPREQYF. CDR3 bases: TGTGCCAGCAGCTTGTTCCAGCGGGAGCCTCCTAGGGAGCAGTACTTC.

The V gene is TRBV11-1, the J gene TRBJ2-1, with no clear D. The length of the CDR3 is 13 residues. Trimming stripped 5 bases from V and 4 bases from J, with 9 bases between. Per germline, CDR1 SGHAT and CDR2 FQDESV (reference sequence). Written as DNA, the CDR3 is TGTGCCAGCAGCCACGACGGATACAATGAGCAGTTCTTC. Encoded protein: CASSHDGYNEQFF.

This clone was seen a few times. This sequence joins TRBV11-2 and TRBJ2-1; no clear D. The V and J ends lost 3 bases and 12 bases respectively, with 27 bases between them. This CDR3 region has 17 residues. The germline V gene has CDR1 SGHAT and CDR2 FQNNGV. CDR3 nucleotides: TGTGCCAGCAGCTTTGAGTCGGGCTGGCTCGCTGCGTCGGGGCAGTTCTTC. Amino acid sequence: CASSFESGWLAASGQFF.

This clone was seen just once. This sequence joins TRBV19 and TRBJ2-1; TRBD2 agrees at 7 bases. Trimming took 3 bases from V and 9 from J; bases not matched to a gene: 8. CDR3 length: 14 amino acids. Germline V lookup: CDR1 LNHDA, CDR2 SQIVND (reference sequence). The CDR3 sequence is CASSITPREGEQFF. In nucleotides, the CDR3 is TGTGCCAGTAGTATCACCCCCAGGGAGGGTGAGCAGTTCTTC.

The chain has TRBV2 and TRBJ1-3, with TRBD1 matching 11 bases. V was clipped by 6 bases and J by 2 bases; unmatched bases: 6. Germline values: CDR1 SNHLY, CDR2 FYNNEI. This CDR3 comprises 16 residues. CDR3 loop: CASSGTGGLAGNTIYF. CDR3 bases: TGTGCCAGCAGCGGGACAGGGGGTCTCGCTGGAAACACCATATATTTT.

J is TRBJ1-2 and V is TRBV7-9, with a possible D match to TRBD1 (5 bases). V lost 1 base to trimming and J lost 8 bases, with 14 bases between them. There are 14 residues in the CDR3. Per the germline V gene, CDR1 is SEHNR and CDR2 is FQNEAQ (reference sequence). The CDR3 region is CASSLEGPRDGYTF. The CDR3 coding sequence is TGTGCCAGCAGCTTAGAGGGCCCCCGGGACGGCTACACCTTC.

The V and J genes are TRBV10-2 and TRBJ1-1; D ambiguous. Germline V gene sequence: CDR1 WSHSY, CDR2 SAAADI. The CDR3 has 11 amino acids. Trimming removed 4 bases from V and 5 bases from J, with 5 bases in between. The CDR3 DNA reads TGCGCCAGCAGTGGGGAGACTGAAGCTTTCTTT. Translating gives CASSGETEAFF.

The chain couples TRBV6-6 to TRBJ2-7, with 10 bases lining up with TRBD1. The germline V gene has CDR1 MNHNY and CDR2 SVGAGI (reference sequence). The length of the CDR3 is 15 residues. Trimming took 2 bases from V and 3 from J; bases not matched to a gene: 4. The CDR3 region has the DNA TGTGCCAGCAGTTACGGGACAGGGGACGTCTACGAGCAGTACTTC. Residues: CASSYGTGDVYEQYF.

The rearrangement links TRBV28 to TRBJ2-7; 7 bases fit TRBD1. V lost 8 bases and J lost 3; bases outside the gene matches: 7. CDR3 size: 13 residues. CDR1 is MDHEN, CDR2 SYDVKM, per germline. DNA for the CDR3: TGTGCCAGCGGAAACCGGGACAGCTACGAGCAGTACTTC. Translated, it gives CASGNRDSYEQYF.

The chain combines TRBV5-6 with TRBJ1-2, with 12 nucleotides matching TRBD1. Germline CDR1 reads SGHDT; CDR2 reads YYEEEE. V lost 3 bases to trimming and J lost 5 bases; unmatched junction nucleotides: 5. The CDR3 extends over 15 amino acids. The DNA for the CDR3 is TGTGCCAGCAGCTGGGGGGACAGGGGGCAATATGGCTACACCTTC. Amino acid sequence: CASSWGDRGQYGYTF.

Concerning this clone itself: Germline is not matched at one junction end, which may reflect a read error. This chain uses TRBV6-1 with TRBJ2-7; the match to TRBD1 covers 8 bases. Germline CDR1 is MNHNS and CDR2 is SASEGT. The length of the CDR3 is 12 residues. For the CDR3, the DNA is TGTGCCAGCAGCCCTAATCGCAGGGGGCGGGACTTC. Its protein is CASSPNRRGRDF.

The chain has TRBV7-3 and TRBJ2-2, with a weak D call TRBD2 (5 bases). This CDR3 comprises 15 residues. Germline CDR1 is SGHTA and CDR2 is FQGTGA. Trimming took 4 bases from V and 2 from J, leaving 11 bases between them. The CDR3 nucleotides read TGTGCCAGCAGCTCACCTGGACTTAACACCGGGGAGCTGTTTTTT. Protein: CASSSPGLNTGELFF.

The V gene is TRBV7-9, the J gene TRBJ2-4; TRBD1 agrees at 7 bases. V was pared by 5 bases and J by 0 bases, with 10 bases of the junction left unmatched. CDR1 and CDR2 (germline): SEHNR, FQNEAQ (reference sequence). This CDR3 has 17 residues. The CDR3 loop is CASSPSWAGGAKNIQYF. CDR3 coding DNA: TGTGCCAGCAGCCCGAGTTGGGCAGGGGGAGCCAAAAACATTCAGTACTTC. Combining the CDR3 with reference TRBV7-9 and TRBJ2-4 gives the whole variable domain DTGVSQNPRHKITKRGQNVTFRCDPISEHNRLYWYRQTLGQGPEFLTYFQNEAQLEKSRLLSDRFSAERPKGSFSTLEIQRTEQGDSAMYLCASSPSWAGGAKNIQYFGAGTRLSVL.